The entry below describes one T cell receptor (beta chain). No cognate antigen has been identified for it. Nothing much larger sits one base from this clone, and base qualities are not available. The data originate from a study of T cell changes during pregnancy in multiple sclerosis (dated by TCRdb to between 2017 and 2020). Concerning the study at large: The study looked at changes in the T cell repertoire across pregnancy in women with multiple sclerosis.

As encoded in the germline V gene, CDR1 is MDHEN while CDR2 is SYDVKM. The CDR3 covers 13 residues, taking in both the cysteine and the phenylalanine. Kept here is only the CDR3 DNA, which spans 39 bases and is read in frame from base 1. Relative to germline, V is 7 bases shorter and J is 5 bases shorter, with 14 bases between their ends. Library preparation employed the immunoSEQ multiplex PCR assay. Sourced from immuneACCESS, this table was stored by TCRdb with only in-frame sequences that have V and J called. A share of the clones is absent; for the studies checked, an unresolved V gene accounts for under half, and the remainder has no known explanation. This sample has under 65,000 clones in its table, and 80% to 95% of those were observed once. The ten most abundant clones make up 0.61% of the sample.

The source of this sequence is a female donor in good health, enrolled as a control in a pregnancy study. This sample comprised CD4+ T cells from peripheral blood mononuclear cells, obtained after pregnancy. The chain was built from TRBV28 and TRBJ1-2, and TRBD1 may be the D gene, going by 6 matching bases. The base sequence is TGTGCCAGCACCTACCCAGGGGTTTATGGCTACACCTTC. This is translated as CASTYPGVYGYTF.